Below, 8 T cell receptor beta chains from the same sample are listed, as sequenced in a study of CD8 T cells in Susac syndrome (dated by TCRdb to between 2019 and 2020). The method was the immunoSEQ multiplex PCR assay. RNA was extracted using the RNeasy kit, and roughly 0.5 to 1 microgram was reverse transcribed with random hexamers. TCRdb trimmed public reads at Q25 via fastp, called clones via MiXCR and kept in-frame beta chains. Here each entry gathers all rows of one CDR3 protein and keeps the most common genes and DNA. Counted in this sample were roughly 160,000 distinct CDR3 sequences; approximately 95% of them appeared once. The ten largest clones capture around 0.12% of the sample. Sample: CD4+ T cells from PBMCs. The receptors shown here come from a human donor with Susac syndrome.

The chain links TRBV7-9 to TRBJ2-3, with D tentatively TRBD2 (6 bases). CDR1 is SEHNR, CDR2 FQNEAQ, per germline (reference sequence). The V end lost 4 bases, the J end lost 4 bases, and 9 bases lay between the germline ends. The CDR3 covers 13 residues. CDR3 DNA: TGTGCCAGCAGCTCGGTAGCGGCAGATACGCAGTATTTT. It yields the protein CASSSVAADTQYF.

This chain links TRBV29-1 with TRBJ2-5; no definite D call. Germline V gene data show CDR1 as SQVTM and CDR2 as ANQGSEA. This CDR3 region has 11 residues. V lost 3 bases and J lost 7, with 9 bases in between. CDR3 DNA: TGCAGCGTTGAGGTGACGGGGACCCAGTACTTC. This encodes CSVEVTGTQYF.

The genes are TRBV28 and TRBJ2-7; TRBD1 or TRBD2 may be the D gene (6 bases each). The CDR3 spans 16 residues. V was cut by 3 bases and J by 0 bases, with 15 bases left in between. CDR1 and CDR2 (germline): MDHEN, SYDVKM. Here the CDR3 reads CASSLPGGGPSYEQYF. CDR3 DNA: TGTGCCAGCAGTTTGCCTGGTGGGGGGCCCTCCTACGAGCAGTACTTC.

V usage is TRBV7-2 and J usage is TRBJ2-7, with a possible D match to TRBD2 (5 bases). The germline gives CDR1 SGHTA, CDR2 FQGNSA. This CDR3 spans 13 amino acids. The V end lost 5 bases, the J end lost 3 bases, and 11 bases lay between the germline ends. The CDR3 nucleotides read TGTGCCAGCAGCCTAAGCGGACTCTACGAGCAGTACTTC. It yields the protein CASSLSGLYEQYF.

The CDR3, as DNA: TGTGCCAGCAGCTTAGGAGGGAGCGGGAGTACCTACAATGAGCAGTTCTTC. Protein: CASSLGGSGSTYNEQFF. The chain couples TRBV7-3 to TRBJ2-1; 8 positions agree with TRBD2. Germline assignment: CDR1 SGHTA and CDR2 FQGTGA. The CDR3 contains 17 residues. V shed 2 bases and J 2 bases; nucleotides not matched to a gene: 8.

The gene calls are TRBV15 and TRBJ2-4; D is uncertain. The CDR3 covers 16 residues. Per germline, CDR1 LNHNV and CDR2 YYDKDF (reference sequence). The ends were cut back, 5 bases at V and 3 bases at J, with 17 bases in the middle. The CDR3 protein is CATSPRSQPGKNIQYF. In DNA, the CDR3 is TGTGCCACCAGCCCCCGGTCCCAGCCGGGCAAAAACATTCAGTACTTC.

The CDR3 loop is CASSSGAKDEKLFF. The CDR3 DNA is TGTGCCAGCAGTTCGGGGGCCAAGGACGAAAAACTGTTTTTT. This chain uses TRBV12-3 or TRBV12-4 with TRBJ1-4, with a tentative D call TRBD1 (6 bases). V was pared by 4 bases and J by 8 bases, with 14 bases between. The CDR3 totals 14 residues.

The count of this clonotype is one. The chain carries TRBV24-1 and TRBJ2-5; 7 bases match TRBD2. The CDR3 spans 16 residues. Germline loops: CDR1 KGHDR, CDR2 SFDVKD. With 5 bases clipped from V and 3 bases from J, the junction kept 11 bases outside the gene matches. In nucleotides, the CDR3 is TGTGCCACCAGTGCCCCGGCCAGCGGGGTGGAAGAGACCCAGTACTTC. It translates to CATSAPASGVEETQYF.